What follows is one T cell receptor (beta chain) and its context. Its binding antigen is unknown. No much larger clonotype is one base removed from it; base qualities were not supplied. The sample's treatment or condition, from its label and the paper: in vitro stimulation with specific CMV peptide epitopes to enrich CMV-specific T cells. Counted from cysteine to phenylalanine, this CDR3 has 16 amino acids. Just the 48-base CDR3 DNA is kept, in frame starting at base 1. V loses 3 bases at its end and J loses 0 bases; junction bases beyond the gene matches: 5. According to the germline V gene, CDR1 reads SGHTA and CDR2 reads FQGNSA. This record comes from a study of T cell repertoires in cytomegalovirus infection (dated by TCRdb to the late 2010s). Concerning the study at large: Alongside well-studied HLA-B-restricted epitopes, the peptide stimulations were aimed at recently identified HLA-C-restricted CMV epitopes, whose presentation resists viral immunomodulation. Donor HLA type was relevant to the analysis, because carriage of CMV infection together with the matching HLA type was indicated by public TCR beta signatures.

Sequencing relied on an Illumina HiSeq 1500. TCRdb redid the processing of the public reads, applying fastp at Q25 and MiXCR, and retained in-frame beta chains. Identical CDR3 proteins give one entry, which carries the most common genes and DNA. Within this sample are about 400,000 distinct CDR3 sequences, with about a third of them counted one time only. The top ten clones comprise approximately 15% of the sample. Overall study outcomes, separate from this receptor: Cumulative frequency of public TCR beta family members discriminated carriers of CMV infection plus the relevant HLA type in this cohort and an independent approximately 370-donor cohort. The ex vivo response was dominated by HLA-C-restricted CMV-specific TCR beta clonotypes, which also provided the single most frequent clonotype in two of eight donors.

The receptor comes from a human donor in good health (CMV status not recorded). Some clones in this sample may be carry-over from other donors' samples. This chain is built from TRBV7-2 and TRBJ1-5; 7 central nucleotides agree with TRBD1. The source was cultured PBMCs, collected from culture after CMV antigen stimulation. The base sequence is TGTGCCAGCAGCTTCAGGGGGGCGGGTAGCAATCAGCCCCAGCATTTT. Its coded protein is CASSFRGAGSNQPQHF.